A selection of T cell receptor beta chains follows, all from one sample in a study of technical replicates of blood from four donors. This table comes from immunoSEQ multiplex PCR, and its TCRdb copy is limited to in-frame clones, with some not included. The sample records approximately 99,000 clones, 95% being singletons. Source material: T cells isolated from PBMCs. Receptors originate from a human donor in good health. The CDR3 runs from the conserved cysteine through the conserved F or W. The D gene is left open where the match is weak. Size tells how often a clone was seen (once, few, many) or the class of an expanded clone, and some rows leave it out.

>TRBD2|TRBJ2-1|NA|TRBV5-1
CASSQGLAGASSNEQFF
TGCGCCAGCAGCCAGGGACTAGCGGGGGCCTCCTCCAATGAGCAGTTCTTC
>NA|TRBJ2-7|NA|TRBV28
CASSHYEQYF
TGTGCCAGCAGCCATTACGAGCAGTACTTC
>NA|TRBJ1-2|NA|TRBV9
CASSADFFFGAKTF
TGTGCCAGCAGCGCAGACTTCTTTTTCGGCGCGAAAACCTTC
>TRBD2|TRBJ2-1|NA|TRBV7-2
CASSFWLAGGRNEQFF
TGTGCCAGCAGCTTTTGGCTAGCGGGGGGGCGAAATGAGCAGTTCTTC
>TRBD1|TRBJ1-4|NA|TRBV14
CASSRGPGQGSEKLFF
TGTGCCAGCAGCCGCGGACCGGGACAGGGTAGCGAAAAACTGTTTTTT
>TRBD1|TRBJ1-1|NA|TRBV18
CASSPSADRAIAEAFF
TGTGCCAGCTCACCATCTGCTGACAGGGCGATCGCTGAAGCTTTCTTT
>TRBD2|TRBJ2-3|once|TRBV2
CASSEATQTSPSTDTQYF
TGTGCCAGCAGTGAGGCCACCCAGACTAGCCCTAGCACAGATACGCAGTATTTT
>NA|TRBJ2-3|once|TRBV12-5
CASGPRGGASDTQYF
TGTGCTAGTGGTCCCCGTGGGGGGGCATCGGATACGCAGTATTTT
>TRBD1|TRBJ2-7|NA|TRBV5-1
CASSLAIGDRTSYEQYF
TGCGCCAGCAGCTTGGCAATAGGGGACAGGACTTCCTACGAGCAGTACTTC
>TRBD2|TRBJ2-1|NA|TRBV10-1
CASSGTSGRAYNEQFF
TGCGCCAGCAGTGGGACTAGCGGGAGGGCCTACAATGAGCAGTTCTTC
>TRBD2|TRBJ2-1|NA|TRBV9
CASSLAGSSYNEQFF
TGTGCCAGCAGCCTAGCGGGGAGCTCCTACAATGAGCAGTTCTTC
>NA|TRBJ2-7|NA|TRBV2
CASSNPPGTIRYEQYF
TGTGCCAGCAGCAACCCCCCCGGGACAATACGTTACGAGCAGTACTTC
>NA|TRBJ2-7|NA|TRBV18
CASSTLRGEQYF
TGTGCCAGCTCAACGCTAAGAGGCGAGCAGTACTTC
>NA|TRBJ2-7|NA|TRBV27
CASSLYAEPPGSYEQYF
TGTGCCAGCAGTTTATATGCAGAGCCCCCGGGCTCCTACGAGCAGTACTTC
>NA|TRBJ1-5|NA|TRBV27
CASSFTYNQPQHF
TGTGCCAGCAGTTTCACCTACAATCAGCCCCAGCATTTT
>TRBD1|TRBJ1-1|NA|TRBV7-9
CASSLTDRVTEAFF
TGTGCCAGCAGCTTAACCGACAGGGTAACTGAAGCTTTCTTT
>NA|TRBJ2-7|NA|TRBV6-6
CASTRGESYEQYF
TGTGCCAGCACCCGTGGGGAGTCCTACGAGCAGTACTTC
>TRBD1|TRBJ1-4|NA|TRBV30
CAWTETGFLEKLFF
TGTGCCTGGACCGAGACAGGGTTCCTTGAAAAACTGTTTTTT
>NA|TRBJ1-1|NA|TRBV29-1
CSVGGRLNTEAFF
TGCAGCGTTGGGGGCCGGTTGAACACTGAAGCTTTCTTT
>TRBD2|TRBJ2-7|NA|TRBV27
CASSLFSASGYEQYF
TGTGCCAGCAGTTTATTTTCGGCTAGCGGGTACGAGCAGTACTTC
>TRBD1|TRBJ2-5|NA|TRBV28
CASSLASGQGKEQETQYF
TGTGCCAGCAGTTTGGCCTCCGGACAGGGGAAAGAACAAGAGACCCAGTACTTC
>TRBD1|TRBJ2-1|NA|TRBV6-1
CASSEMFGTGWDEQFF
TGTGCCAGCAGTGAAATGTTTGGGACAGGGTGGGATGAGCAGTTCTTC
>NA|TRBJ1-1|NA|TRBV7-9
CASSPGKEAEAFF
TGTGCCAGCAGCCCGGGGAAGGAAGCTGAAGCTTTCTTT
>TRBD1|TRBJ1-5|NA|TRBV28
CASSFGQGSQPQHF
TGTGCCAGCAGTTTCGGACAGGGATCTCAGCCCCAGCATTTT
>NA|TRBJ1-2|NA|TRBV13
CASSLQGINYGYTF
TGTGCCAGCAGCCTCCAGGGGATAAACTATGGCTACACCTTC
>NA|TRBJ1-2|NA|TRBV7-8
CASSLKSPYPYGYTF
TGTGCCAGCAGCTTAAAGAGCCCTTATCCATATGGCTACACCTTC
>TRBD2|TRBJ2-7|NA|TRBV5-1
CASSLNILAGGYEQYF
TGCGCCAGCAGCTTGAATATTCTAGCGGGAGGCTACGAGCAGTACTTC
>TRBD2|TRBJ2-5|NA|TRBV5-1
CASSTGLAGQETQYF
TGCGCCAGCAGCACCGGACTAGCGGGGCAAGAGACCCAGTACTTC
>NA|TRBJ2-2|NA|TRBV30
CASSYLRGTGELFF
TGTGCCTCGTCTTACCTACGGGGCACCGGGGAGCTGTTTTTT
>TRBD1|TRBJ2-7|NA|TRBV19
CASSIKGLVQGAYEQYF
TGTGCCAGTAGTATAAAAGGCCTTGTACAGGGGGCTTACGAGCAGTACTTC
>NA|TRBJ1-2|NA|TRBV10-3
CATGGGLDYGYTF
TGTGCCACCGGGGGGGGGCTAGACTATGGCTACACCTTC
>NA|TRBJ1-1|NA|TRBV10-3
CAISENRDTEAFF
TGTGCCATCAGTGAAAACAGGGACACTGAAGCTTTCTTT
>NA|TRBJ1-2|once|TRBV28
CASIHTSGTRYYGYTF
TGTGCCAGCATTCATACCTCCGGGACACGATACTATGGCTACACCTTC
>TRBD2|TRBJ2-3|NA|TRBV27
CASSLFLGGASFTDTQYF
TGTGCCAGCAGTTTATTTCTCGGGGGGGCCTCCTTCACAGATACGCAGTATTTT
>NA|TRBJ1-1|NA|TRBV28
CASSKRANTEAFF
TGTGCCAGCAGTAAGAGGGCTAACACTGAAGCTTTCTTT
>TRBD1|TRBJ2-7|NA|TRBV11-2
CASSFGTGFYEQYF
TGTGCCAGCAGCTTCGGGACAGGGTTCTACGAGCAGTACTTC
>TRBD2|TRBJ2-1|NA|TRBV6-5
CASSYGGSGTLSEQFF
TGTGCCAGCAGTTACGGGGGTAGCGGGACCCTCAGTGAGCAGTTCTTC
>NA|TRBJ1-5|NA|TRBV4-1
CASSNDYSNQPQHF
TGCGCCAGCAGCAACGACTATAGCAATCAGCCCCAGCATTTT
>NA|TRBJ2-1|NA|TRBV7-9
CASSHPGGGHYNEQFF
TGTGCCAGCAGCCACCCAGGCGGGGGCCACTACAATGAGCAGTTCTTC
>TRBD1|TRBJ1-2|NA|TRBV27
CASSLFRTGGTGYTF
TGTGCCAGCAGTCTATTCCGGACAGGAGGGACGGGCTACACCTTC